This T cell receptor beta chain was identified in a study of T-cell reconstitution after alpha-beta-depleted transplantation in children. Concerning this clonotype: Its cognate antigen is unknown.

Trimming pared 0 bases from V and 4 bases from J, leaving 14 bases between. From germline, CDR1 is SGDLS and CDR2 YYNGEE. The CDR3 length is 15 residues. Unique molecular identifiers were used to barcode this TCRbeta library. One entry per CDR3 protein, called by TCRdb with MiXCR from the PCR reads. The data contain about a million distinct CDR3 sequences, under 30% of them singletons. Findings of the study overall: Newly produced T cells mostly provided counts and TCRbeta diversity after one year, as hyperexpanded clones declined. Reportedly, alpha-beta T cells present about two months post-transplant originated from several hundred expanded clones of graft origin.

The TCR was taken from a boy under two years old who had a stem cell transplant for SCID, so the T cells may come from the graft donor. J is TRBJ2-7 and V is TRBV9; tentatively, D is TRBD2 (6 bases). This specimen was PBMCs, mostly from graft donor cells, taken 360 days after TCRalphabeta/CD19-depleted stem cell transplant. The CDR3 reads CASSVAPGGRYEQYF. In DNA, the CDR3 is TGTGCCAGCAGCGTAGCCCCTGGGGGGAGATACGAGCAGTACTTC.